One and the same sample provided the 18 T cell receptor beta chains below, sequenced in a study of CD8 T cells in ankylosing spondylitis. No cognate antigen is known for these TCRs. Study-wide findings and caveats: It appeared that ankylosing spondylitis blood was characterized by a TCR beta motif of eight highly homologous variants.

In TCRdb, the 5' RACE reads were re-called with MiXCR into one record per CDR3 protein. In the table there are approximately 540,000 distinct CDR3 sequences, 12% of which are singletons. What was sequenced was blood, either unsorted or a sorted T cell fraction (not recorded which). Source of these receptors: a male donor with ankylosing spondylitis.

The chain is built from TRBV5-1 and TRBJ2-7; D might be TRBD2 (5 bases). Looked up from germline, CDR1 is SGHRS and CDR2 is YFSETQ. The CDR3 sequence is 14 residues long. Trimming left V 1 base short and J 3 bases short, with 11 bases between. The CDR3 DNA is TGCGCCAGCAGCTTGTATGCGGGCAACTACGAGCAGTACGTC. Translation gives CASSLYAGNYEQYV.

This clonotype was counted only a few times. The V and J genes are TRBV4-2 and TRBJ1-6; D is perhaps TRBD1 (5 bases). The CDR3 consists of 16 residues. V was shortened by 0 bases and J by 8 bases, with 14 bases between the two germline ends. CDR1 and CDR2 from the germline V gene are LGHNA and YNFKEQ. The CDR3 nucleotides are TGTGCCAGCAGCCAAGATAGGGGCGGACGGCATTCACCCCTCCACTTT. Its protein is CASSQDRGGRHSPLHF.

This clonotype turned up a few times. The CDR3 DNA is TGTGCCAGCAGTTTAAGTCAGGGGGACATCCTGCCCCAGCATTTT. Translation gives CASSLSQGDILPQHF. This rearrangement joins TRBV12-3 or TRBV12-4 to TRBJ1-5; 7 bases are shared with TRBD1. V dropped 2 bases and J dropped 9; count of bases not matched to a gene: 10. The CDR3 is made up of 15 amino acids.

V and J are TRBV5-5 and TRBJ2-1; 10 bases are shared with TRBD2. CDR1 is SGHKS and CDR2 is YYEKEE in the germline V gene (reference sequence). This CDR3 has 18 residues. Trimming removed 5 bases from V and 2 bases from J; junction bases left unmatched: 13. The CDR3 region has the DNA TGTGCCAGCAGTTCCGACCACCCCGGGACTAGCGCCTACAATGAGCAGTTCTTC. Its translation is CASSSDHPGTSAYNEQFF. The whole variable domain, remainder taken from reference TRBV5-5 and TRBJ2-1, is DAGVTQSPTHLIKTRGQQVTLRCSPISGHKSVSWYQQVLGQGPQFIFQYYEKEERGRGNFPDRFSARQFPNYSSELNVNALLLGDSALYLCASSSDHPGTSAYNEQFFGPGTRLTVL.

Only a few counts were recorded for this clonotype. J is TRBJ1-1 and V is TRBV7-2, with 12 bases lining up with TRBD1. The germline V gene encodes CDR1 SGHTA and CDR2 FQGNSA. The CDR3 contains 17 residues. V shed 5 bases, J shed 5 bases, and the junction held 12 bases outside the gene matches. CDR3 nucleotide sequence: TGTGCCAGCAGCCTATCACCAGGGACAGGGGGCGGGACTGAAGCTTTCTTT. Protein sequence: CASSLSPGTGGGTEAFF.

The chain uses TRBV5-1 and TRBJ1-2; 8 positions agree with TRBD1. J was trimmed by 6 bases and V by 3 bases; bases with no gene match: 19. The CDR3 extends over 18 amino acids. The germline V gene has CDR1 SGHRS and CDR2 YFSETQ. Written as DNA, the CDR3 is TGCGCCAGCAGCTCGGAAAGAACCGGGACAGGACCCTCCAATGGCTACACCTTC. Protein product: CASSSERTGTGPSNGYTF.

This chain uses TRBV10-3 with TRBJ1-5; the D gene is possibly TRBD1 (5 bases). Trimming removed 6 bases from V and 5 bases from J, with 11 bases in between. The germline CDR1 and CDR2 sequences are ENHRY and SYGVKD. This CDR3 has 13 amino acids. CDR3 in amino acids: CAIREGGDQPQHF. The CDR3 DNA sequence: TGTGCCATCAGGGAGGGAGGGGATCAGCCCCAGCATTTT.

This clonotype was counted between two and nine times. Written as DNA, the CDR3 is TGTGCCAGCAGCTTTTCGGGACCTGGGGGTCAGCCCCAGCATTTT. It is translated as CASSFSGPGGQPQHF. The V gene is TRBV21-1, the J gene TRBJ1-5; the D call TRBD1 from the table was never checked on the DNA. TRBV21-1 is given as a pseudogene. This CDR3 region has 15 residues.

The chain joins TRBV27 to TRBJ2-7; D possibly matches TRBD1 or TRBD2 (5 bases each). The CDR3 runs to 13 residues. Trimming left V 8 bases short and J 3 bases short, with 14 bases between. Germline CDR1 MNHEY, CDR2 SMNVEV (reference sequence). CDR3 protein: CASPGGLHYEQYV. The CDR3 nucleotides read TGTGCCAGCCCTGGGGGTTTGCACTACGAGCAGTACGTC.

This clonotype appeared a few times. Here the CDR3 reads CASSLDSPGQLGDLEAFF. CDR3 DNA sequence: TGTGCCAGCAGCTTAGATTCCCCCGGACAGCTGGGGGATCTTGAAGCTTTCTTT. The chain joins TRBV11-2 to TRBJ1-1; the D gene is possibly TRBD1 (6 bases). The V gene's germline CDR1 is SGHAT and CDR2 FQNNGV. V lost 0 bases and J lost 7, with 24 bases in between. CDR3 size: 18 residues.

Only a few counts were recorded for this clonotype. The genes are TRBV20-1 and TRBJ2-5; D is possibly TRBD2 (6 bases). This CDR3 is 14 amino acids long. V shed 5 bases and J shed 4 bases, with 17 bases lying between them. CDR1 and CDR2 from the germline V gene are DFQATT and SNEGSKA (reference sequence). The CDR3: CSASGGFMPETQYF. CDR3 coding DNA: TGCAGTGCTTCCGGGGGTTTTATGCCAGAGACCCAGTACTTC.

Only a few counts were recorded for this clonotype. This chain uses TRBV4-1 with TRBJ1-5; perhaps TRBD1 as D (5 bases). Germline V gene data show CDR1 as MGHRA and CDR2 as YSYEKL. This CDR3 has 14 amino acids. The V gene lost 0 bases and the J gene lost 8 bases, with 11 bases spanning the gap. The CDR3 spells CASSQEPVGEPQHF. CDR3 bases: TGCGCCAGCAGCCAAGAACCGGTGGGGGAGCCCCAGCATTTT.

The rearrangement uses TRBV20-1 and TRBJ1-6, with D hard to call. The germline gives CDR1 DFQATT, CDR2 SNEGSKA (reference sequence). The CDR3 length is 18 residues. V shed 1 base and J shed 0 bases, with 16 bases lying between them. This CDR3 is CSARVSGRGSSYNSPLHF. Written as DNA, the CDR3 is TGCAGTGCTAGAGTTTCCGGACGGGGTAGCTCCTATAATTCACCCCTCCACTTT.

In this sample, this clonotype turned up a few times. V is TRBV12-3 or TRBV12-4 and J is TRBJ1-5; tentative D call: TRBD1 (5 bases). Deletions cut 7 bases from V and 7 bases from J, with 14 bases between. There are 13 residues in the CDR3. Here the CDR3 DNA reads TGTGCCAGCACAACGGGGACGGGACAGCCCCAGCATTTT. Its protein is CASTTGTGQPQHF.

The genes are TRBV15 and TRBJ1-2; a possible D gene is TRBD1 (6 bases). Germline V gene lookup returns CDR1 LNHNV and CDR2 YYDKDF (reference sequence). This CDR3 spans 15 amino acids. Trimming removed 0 bases from V and 4 bases from J, with 12 bases in between. The CDR3 loop is CATSRDPGGFYGYTF. DNA for the CDR3: TGTGCCACCAGCAGAGACCCCGGGGGCTTCTATGGCTACACCTTC.

The chain combines TRBV29-1 with TRBJ1-2; no reliable D call. Germline-derived CDR1 and CDR2 are SQVTM and ANQGSEA. The V gene lost 0 bases and the J gene lost 2 bases, with 13 bases spanning the gap. CDR3 length: 15 amino acids. The CDR3: CSVEEVHGGNYGYTF. DNA for the CDR3: TGCAGCGTTGAAGAGGTTCATGGTGGAAACTATGGCTACACCTTC.

This clonotype was seen a handful of times. The V and J genes are TRBV14 and TRBJ1-3, with D hard to call. The V gene's germline CDR1 is SGHDN and CDR2 FVKESK. V was cut by 5 bases and J by 2 bases, with 10 bases left in between. The CDR3 length is 14 residues. CDR3 DNA: TGTGCCAGCAGCGTCACCAGGACTGGAAACACCATATATTTT. It translates to CASSVTRTGNTIYF.

The chain couples TRBV27 to TRBJ2-7, with D possibly matching TRBD2 (6 bases). Germline V gene lookup returns CDR1 MNHEY and CDR2 SMNVEV (reference sequence). The CDR3 is 12 amino acids. Trimming removed 7 bases from V and 7 bases from J, with 14 bases in between. CDR3 region: CASNGTPREQYF. The DNA of the CDR3 is TGTGCCAGCAACGGGACTCCCCGGGAGCAGTACTTC.